A single sample gave rise to the 5 T cell receptor beta chains below, sequenced in a study of OX40 agonist ivuxolimab in advanced cancers. Receptor libraries were prepared by the immunoSEQ multiplex PCR assay. Imported from immuneACCESS, the table was reduced by TCRdb to in-frame sequences with V and J called. These copies leave out some clones; in studies compared against another copy, an unresolved V gene accounts for under half, and the cause of the remainder is not known. In all, the sample holds 85,000 to 90,000 clones, and approximately 85% of those were seen once. Over 0.2% of the sample is held by the ten biggest clonotypes. The sample in question was CD4+ or CD8+ T cells sorted from blood, obtained in a trial of the OX40 agonist ivuxolimab. These receptors originate from an adult with an advanced solid tumor such as melanoma, head and neck, liver or kidney cancer.

The chain employs TRBV28 and TRBJ2-7; D may be TRBD2 (7 bases). This CDR3 has 13 residues. Germline V gene data show CDR1 as MDHEN and CDR2 as SYDVKM. V lost 9 bases and J lost 0, with 12 bases in between. The CDR3 loop reads CASRGGGSYEQYV. Written as DNA, the CDR3 is TGTGCCAGTCGGGGAGGGGGCTCCTACGAGCAGTACGTC.

V gene TRBV18 combines with J gene TRBJ1-1; possible D gene TRBD1, 5 bases. The CDR3 is 14 amino acids. CDR1 and CDR2 from the germline V gene are KGHSH and LQKENI. The ends were cut back, 3 bases at V and 4 bases at J, with 12 bases in the middle. Here the CDR3 reads CASSPERGGTEAFF. The DNA of the CDR3 is TGTGCCAGCTCACCCGAAAGGGGTGGCACTGAAGCTTTCTTT.

Comments on this clone: This same CDR3 is encoded by further DNA sequences in the sample. V is TRBV30 and J is TRBJ2-7; no firm D call. V was cut by 0 bases and J by 3 bases, with 6 bases left in between. This CDR3 comprises 12 residues. The germline V gene has CDR1 GTSNPN and CDR2 SVGIG (reference sequence). The CDR3 protein is CAWSVSSYEQYF. In DNA form, the CDR3 reads TGTGCCTGGAGTGTCTCCAGCTACGAGCAGTACTTC. The full variable domain, its missing parts supplied by reference TRBV30 and TRBJ2-7, is SQTIHQWPATLVQPVGSPLSLECTVEGTSNPNLYWYRQAAGRGLQLLFYSVGIGQISSEVPQNLSASRPQDRQFILSSKKLLLSDSGFYLCAWSVSSYEQYFGPGTRLTVT.

V is TRBV5-1 and J is TRBJ2-1; 16 bases are a match to TRBD2. Germline trimming cut 3 bases from V and 8 bases from J; bases unmatched to any gene: 2. The CDR3 totals 15 residues. Germline assignment: CDR1 SGHRS and CDR2 YFSETQ. The CDR3 DNA follows: TGCGCCAGCAGCTCGGGACTAGCGGGAGGGTATGAGCAGTTCTTC. It encodes CASSSGLAGGYEQFF.

This CDR3 is CASGSAGANVLTF. The DNA for the CDR3 is TGTGCTAGTGGTTCGGCTGGGGCCAACGTCCTGACTTTC. The chain uses TRBV12-5 and TRBJ2-6; D not certain. The CDR3 extends over 13 amino acids. Germline V gene sequence: CDR1 LGHNT, CDR2 FRNRAP. V was trimmed by 4 bases and J by 2 bases, leaving 3 bases between them.